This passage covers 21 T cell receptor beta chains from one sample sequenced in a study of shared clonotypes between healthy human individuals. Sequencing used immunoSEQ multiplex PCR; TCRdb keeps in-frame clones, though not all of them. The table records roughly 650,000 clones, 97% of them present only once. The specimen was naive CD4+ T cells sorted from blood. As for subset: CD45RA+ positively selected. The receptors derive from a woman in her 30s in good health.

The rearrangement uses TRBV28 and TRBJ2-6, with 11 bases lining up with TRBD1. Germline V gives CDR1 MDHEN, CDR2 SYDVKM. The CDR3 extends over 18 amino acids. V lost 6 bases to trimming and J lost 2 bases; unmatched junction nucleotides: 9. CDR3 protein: CASRSDRGRWAGANVLTF. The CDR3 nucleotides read TGTGCCAGCAGATCGGACAGGGGGCGATGGGCTGGGGCCAACGTCCTGACTTTC.

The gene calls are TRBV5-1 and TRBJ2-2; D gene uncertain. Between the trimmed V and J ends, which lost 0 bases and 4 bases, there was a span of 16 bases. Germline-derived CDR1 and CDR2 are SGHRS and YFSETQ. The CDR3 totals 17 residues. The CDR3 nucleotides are TGCGCCAGCAGCTTGGCTGCAGGACCCTTAGGCACCGGGGAGCTGTTTTTT. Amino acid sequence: CASSLAAGPLGTGELFF.

The DNA of the CDR3 is TGTGCCAGCAGCCATTCGGGGGGTTTGCTTCAGCCCCAGCATTTT. It yields the protein CASSHSGGLLQPQHF. The chain has TRBV28 and TRBJ1-5; D is possibly TRBD1 (5 bases). CDR1 and CDR2 (germline): MDHEN, SYDVKM. This CDR3 contains 15 residues. The V end lost 6 bases, the J end lost 6 bases, and 18 bases lay between the germline ends.

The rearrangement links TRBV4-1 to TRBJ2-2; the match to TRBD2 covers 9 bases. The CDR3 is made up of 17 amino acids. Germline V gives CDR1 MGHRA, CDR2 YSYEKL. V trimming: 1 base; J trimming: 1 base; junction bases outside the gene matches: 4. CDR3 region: CASSQGRLAVNTGELFF. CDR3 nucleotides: TGCGCCAGCAGCCAAGGCAGACTAGCGGTGAACACCGGGGAGCTGTTTTTT.

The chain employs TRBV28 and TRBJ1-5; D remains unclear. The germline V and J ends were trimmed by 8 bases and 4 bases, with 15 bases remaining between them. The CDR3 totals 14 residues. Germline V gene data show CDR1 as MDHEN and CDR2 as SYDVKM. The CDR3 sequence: CASGALIGNQPQHF. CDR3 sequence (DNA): TGTGCCAGCGGAGCTTTAATAGGTAATCAGCCCCAGCATTTT. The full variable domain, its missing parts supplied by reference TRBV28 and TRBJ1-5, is DVKVTQSSRYLVKRTGEKVFLECVQDMDHENMFWYRQDPGLGLRLIYFSYDVKMKEKGDIPEGYSVSREKKERFSLILESASTNQTSMYLCASGALIGNQPQHFGDGTRLSIL.

CDR3 DNA sequence: TGTGCCAGCAGTCGTTCTGATCAGCCCCAGCATTTT. This sequence encodes CASSRSDQPQHF. This chain uses TRBV28 with TRBJ1-5; D remains ambiguous. With 5 bases removed from V and 5 bases from J, the gap between germline ends came to 7 bases. This CDR3 has 12 amino acids. The germline gives CDR1 MDHEN, CDR2 SYDVKM.

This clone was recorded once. CDR3 loop: CASSPLPEEKLFF. The CDR3 bases are TGTGCCAGCTCACCCCTCCCGGAGGAAAAACTGTTTTTT. This rearrangement joins TRBV18 to TRBJ1-4, with D unclear. The ends were cut back, 3 bases at V and 8 bases at J, with 10 bases in the middle. The germline V gene has CDR1 KGHSH and CDR2 LQKENI. The CDR3 consists of 13 residues.

This CDR3 reads CASSGRLGTYGYTF. In nucleotides, the CDR3 is TGTGCCAGCAGTGGCCGGTTAGGAACCTATGGCTACACCTTC. The chain carries TRBV6-1 and TRBJ1-2; D not resolved. Trimming stripped 4 bases from V and 4 bases from J, with 13 bases between. Germline CDR1 and CDR2: MNHNS and SASEGT. This CDR3 contains 14 residues.

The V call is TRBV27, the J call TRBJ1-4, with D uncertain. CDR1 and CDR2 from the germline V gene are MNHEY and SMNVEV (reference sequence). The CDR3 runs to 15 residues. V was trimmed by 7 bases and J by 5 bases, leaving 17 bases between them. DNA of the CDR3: TGTGCCAGCACCCCCCTGGGCGGCAAGAATGAAAAACTGTTTTTT. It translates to CASTPLGGKNEKLFF.

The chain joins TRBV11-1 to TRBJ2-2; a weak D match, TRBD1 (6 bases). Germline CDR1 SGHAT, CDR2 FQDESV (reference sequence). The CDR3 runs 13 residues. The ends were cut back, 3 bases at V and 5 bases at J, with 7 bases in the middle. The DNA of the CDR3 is TGTGCCAGCAGCTTGAGGGGGACCGGGGAGCTGTTTTTT. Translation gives CASSLRGTGELFF.

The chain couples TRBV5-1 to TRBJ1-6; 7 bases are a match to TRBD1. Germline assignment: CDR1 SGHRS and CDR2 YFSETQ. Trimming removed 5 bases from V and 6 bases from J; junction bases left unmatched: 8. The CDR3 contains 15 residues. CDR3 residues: CASRTGDRTNSPLHF. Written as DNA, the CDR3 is TGCGCCAGCAGGACCGGGGACAGAACTAATTCACCCCTCCACTTT.

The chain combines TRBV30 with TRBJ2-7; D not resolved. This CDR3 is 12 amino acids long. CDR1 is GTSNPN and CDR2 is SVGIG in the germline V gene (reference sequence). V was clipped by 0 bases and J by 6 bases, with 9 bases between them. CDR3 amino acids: CAWSVFGAEQYF. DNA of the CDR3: TGTGCCTGGAGTGTTTTTGGAGCCGAGCAGTACTTC.

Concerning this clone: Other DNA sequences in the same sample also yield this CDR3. DNA for the CDR3: TGTGCCAGCAGCTTAATGGGAAACACTGAAGCTTTCTTT. Its translation is CASSLMGNTEAFF. The chain has TRBV7-9 and TRBJ1-1; D is unclear. The CDR3 runs 13 residues. The germline V gene has CDR1 SEHNR and CDR2 FQNEAQ (reference sequence). Trimming removed 2 bases at V and 2 bases at J, with 6 bases between.

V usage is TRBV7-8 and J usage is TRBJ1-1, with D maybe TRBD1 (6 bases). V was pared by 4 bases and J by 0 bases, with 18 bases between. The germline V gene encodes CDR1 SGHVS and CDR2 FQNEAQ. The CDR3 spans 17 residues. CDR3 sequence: CASSSFTGSDMNTEAFF. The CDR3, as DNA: TGTGCCAGCAGCTCCTTTACAGGGTCCGACATGAACACTGAAGCTTTCTTT.

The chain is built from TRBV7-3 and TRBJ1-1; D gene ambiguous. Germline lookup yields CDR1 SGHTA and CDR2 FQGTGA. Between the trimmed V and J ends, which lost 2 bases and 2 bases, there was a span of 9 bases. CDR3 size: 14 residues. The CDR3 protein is CASSLSGPNTEAFF. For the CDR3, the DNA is TGTGCCAGCAGCTTATCCGGGCCAAACACTGAAGCTTTCTTT.

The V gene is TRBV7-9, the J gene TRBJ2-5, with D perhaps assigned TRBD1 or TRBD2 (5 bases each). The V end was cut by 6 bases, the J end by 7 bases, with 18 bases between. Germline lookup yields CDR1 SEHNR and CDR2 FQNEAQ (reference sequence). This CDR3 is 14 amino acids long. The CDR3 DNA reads TGTGCCAGCAGACAAACCGGGGCCCTGGGGACCCAGTACTTC. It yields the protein CASRQTGALGTQYF.

The CDR3 nucleotides are TGCGCCAGCAGCTTGGAGGGGCACACTGAAGCTTTCTTT. Translating gives CASSLEGHTEAFF. The chain combines TRBV5-1 with TRBJ1-1; a possible D gene is TRBD1 (5 bases). V was pared by 0 bases and J by 3 bases, with 6 bases between. Germline-derived CDR1 and CDR2 are SGHRS and YFSETQ. The CDR3 extends over 13 amino acids.

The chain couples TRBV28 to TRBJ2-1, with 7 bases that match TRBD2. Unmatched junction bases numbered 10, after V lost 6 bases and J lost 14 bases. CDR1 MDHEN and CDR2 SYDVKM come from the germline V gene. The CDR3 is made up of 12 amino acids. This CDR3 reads CASSPFSAGEFF. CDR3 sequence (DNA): TGTGCCAGCAGCCCATTTTCCGCGGGAGAGTTCTTC. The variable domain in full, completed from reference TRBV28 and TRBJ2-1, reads DVKVTQSSRYLVKRTGEKVFLECVQDMDHENMFWYRQDPGLGLRLIYFSYDVKMKEKGDIPEGYSVSREKKERFSLILESASTNQTSMYLCASSPFSAGEFFGPGTRLTVL.

CDR3 DNA: TGTGCCAGCAGCTGGGGTAGCGGGAGGTCCTACGAGCAGTACTTC. Protein sequence: CASSWGSGRSYEQYF. The rearrangement links TRBV5-6 to TRBJ2-7, with 10 bases aligning to TRBD2. The CDR3 is 15 amino acids. V trimming: 3 bases; J trimming: 1 base; junction bases outside the gene matches: 4. Germline lookup yields CDR1 SGHDT and CDR2 YYEEEE.

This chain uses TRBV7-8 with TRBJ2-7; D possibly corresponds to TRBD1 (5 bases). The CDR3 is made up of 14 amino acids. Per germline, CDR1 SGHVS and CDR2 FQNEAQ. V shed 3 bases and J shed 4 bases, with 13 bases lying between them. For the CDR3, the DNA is TGTGCCAGCAGCTTGAGACAGTACTTTTACGAGCAGTACTTC. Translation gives CASSLRQYFYEQYF.

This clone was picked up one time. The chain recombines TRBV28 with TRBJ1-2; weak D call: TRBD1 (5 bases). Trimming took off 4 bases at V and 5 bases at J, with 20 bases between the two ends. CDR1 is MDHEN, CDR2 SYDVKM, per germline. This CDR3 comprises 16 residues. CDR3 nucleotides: TGTGCCAGCAGTTCCCCCCTTGACAGTGAAGTTTATGGCTACACCTTC. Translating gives CASSSPLDSEVYGYTF.